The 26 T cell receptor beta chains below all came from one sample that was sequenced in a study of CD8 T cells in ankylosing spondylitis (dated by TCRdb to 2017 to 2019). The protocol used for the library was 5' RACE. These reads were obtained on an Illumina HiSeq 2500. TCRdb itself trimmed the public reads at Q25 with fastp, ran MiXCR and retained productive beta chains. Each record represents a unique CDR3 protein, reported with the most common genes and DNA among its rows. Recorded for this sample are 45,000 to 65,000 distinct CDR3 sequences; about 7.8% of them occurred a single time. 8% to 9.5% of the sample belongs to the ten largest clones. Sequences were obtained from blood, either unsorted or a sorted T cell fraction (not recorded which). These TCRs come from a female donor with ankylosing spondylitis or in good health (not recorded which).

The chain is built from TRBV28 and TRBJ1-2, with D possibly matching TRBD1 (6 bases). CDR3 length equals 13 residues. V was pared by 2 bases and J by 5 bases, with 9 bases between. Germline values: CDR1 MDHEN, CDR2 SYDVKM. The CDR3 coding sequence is TGTGCCAGCAGTTTAGGGACAACGTATGGCTACACCTTC. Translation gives CASSLGTTYGYTF.

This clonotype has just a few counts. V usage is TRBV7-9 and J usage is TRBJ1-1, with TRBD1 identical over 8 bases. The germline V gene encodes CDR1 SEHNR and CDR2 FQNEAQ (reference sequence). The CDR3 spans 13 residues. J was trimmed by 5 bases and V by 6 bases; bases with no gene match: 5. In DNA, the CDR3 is TGTGCCAGCAGTTCTAGACAGGGGACTGAAGCTTTCTTT. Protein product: CASSSRQGTEAFF. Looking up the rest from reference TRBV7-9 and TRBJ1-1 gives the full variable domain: DTGVSQNPRHKITKRGQNVTFRCDPISEHNRLYWYRQTLGQGPEFLTYFQNEAQLEKSRLLSDRFSAERPKGSFSTLEIQRTEQGDSAMYLCASSSRQGTEAFFGQGTRLTVV.

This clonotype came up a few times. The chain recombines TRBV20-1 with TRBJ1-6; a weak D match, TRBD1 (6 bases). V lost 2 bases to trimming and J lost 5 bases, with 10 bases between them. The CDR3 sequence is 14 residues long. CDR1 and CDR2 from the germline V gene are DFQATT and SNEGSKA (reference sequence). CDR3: CSARTGTNNSPLHF. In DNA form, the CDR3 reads TGCAGTGCTAGAACAGGGACAAATAATTCACCCCTCCACTTT.

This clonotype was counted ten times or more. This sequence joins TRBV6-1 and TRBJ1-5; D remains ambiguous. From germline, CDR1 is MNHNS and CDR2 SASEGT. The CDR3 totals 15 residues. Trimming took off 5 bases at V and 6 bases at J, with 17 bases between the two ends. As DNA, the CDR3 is TGTGCCAGCAGTCAAAACTACGACATTTCTCAGCCCCAGCATTTT. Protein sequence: CASSQNYDISQPQHF.

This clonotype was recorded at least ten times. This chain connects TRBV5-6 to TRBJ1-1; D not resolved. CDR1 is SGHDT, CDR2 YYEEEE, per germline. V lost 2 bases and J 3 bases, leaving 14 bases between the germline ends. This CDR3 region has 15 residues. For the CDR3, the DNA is TGTGCCAGCAGCTTTGAGTCCGGTGCTTACACTGAAGCTTTCTTT. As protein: CASSFESGAYTEAFF. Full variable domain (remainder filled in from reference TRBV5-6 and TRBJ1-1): DAGVTQSPTHLIKTRGQQVTLRCSPKSGHDTVSWYQQALGQGPQFIFQYYEEEERQRGNFPDRFSGHQFPNYSSELNVNALLLGDSALYLCASSFESGAYTEAFFGQGTRLTVV.

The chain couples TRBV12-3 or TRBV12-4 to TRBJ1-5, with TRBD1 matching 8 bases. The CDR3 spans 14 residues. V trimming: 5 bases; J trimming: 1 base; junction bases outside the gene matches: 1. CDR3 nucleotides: TGTGCCAGCAGTGGACAGGGAAGCAATCAGCCCCAGCATTTT. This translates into CASSGQGSNQPQHF.

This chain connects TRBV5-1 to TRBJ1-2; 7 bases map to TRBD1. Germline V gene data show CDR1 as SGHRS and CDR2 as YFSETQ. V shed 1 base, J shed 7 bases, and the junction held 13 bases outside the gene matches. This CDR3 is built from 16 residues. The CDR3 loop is CASSLRPRQGGGGYTF. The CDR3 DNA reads TGCGCCAGCAGCTTGAGGCCCCGACAGGGAGGAGGTGGCTACACCTTC.

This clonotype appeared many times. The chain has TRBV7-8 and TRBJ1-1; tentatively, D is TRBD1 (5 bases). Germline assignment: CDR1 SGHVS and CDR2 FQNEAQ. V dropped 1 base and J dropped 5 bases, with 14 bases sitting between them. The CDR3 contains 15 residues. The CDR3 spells CASSLVSSGRTEAFF. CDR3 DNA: TGTGCCAGCAGCTTAGTTTCTTCAGGGCGGACTGAAGCTTTCTTT.

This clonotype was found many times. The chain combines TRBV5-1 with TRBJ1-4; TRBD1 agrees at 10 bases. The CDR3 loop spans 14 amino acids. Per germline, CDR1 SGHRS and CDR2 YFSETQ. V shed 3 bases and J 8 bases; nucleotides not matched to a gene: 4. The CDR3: CASSSGQGLEKLFF. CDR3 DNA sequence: TGCGCCAGCAGCTCGGGACAGGGGCTCGAAAAACTGTTTTTT. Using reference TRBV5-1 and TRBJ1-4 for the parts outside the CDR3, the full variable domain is KAGVTQTPRYLIKTRGQQVTLSCSPISGHRSVSWYQQTPGQGLQFLFEYFSETQRNKGNFPGRFSGRQFSNSRSEMNVSTLELGDSALYLCASSSGQGLEKLFFGSGTQLSVL.

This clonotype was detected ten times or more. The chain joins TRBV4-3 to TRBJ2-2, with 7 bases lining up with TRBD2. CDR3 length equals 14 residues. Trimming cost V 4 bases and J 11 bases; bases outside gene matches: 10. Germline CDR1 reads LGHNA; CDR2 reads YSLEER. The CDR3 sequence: CASSLGTTETELFF. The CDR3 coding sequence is TGCGCCAGCAGCCTTGGGACTACTGAAACCGAGCTGTTTTTT.

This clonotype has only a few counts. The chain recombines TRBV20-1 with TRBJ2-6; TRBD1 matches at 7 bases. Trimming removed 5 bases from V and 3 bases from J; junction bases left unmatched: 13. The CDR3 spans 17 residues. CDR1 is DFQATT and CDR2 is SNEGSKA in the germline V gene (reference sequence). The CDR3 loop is CSAPPLQGSYGANVLTF. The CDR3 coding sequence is TGCAGTGCTCCCCCCTTACAGGGGTCTTATGGGGCCAACGTCCTGACTTTC.

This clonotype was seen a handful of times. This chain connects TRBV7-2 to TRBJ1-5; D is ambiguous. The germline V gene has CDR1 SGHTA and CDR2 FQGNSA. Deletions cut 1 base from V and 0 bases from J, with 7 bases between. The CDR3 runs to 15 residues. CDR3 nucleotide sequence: TGTGCCAGCAGCTTAGTAGCCTATAGCAATCAGCCCCAGCATTTT. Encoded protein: CASSLVAYSNQPQHF.

The CDR3 sequence: CASSQVLEGRSNQPQHF. The CDR3 bases are TGCGCCAGCAGCCAAGTCCTGGAGGGACGGAGCAATCAGCCCCAGCATTTT. The chain couples TRBV4-1 to TRBJ1-5, with D tentatively TRBD1 (5 bases). CDR1 is MGHRA, CDR2 YSYEKL, per germline. The germline V and J ends were trimmed by 1 base and 1 base, with 14 bases remaining between them. This CDR3 spans 17 amino acids.

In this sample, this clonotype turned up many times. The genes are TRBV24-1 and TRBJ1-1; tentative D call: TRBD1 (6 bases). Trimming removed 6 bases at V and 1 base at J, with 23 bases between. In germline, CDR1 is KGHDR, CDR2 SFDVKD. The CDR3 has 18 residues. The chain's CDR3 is CATSSGGVRGDPNTEAFF. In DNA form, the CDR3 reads TGTGCCACCAGTTCGGGGGGCGTGAGAGGAGACCCGAACACTGAAGCTTTCTTT.

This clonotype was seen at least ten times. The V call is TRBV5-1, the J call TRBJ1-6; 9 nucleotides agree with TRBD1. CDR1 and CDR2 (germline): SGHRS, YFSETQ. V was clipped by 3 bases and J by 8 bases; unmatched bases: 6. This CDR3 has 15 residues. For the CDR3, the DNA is TGCGCCAGCAGCTCGGCGGGACAGGGCTATTCACCCCTCCACTTT. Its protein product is CASSSAGQGYSPLHF.

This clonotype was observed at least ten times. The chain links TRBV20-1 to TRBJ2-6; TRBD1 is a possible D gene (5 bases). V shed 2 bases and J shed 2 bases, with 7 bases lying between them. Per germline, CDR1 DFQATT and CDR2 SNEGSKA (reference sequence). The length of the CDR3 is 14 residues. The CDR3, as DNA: TGCAGTGCTAGACAGACAGCTGGGGCCAACGTCCTGACTTTC. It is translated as CSARQTAGANVLTF.

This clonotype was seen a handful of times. The CDR3 DNA reads as TGCGCCAGCAGCTTACAGGGACACACCGGGGAGCTGTTTTTT. Translated: CASSLQGHTGELFF. The V call is TRBV5-1, the J call TRBJ2-2; possible D gene TRBD1, 6 bases. The CDR3 has 14 residues. Looked up from germline, CDR1 is SGHRS and CDR2 is YFSETQ. The V and J ends lost 2 bases and 3 bases respectively, with 8 bases between them.

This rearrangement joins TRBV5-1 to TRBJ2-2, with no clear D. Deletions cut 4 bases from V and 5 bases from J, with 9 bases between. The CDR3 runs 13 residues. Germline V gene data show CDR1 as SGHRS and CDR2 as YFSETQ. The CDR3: CASSQQPTGELFF. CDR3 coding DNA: TGCGCCAGCAGCCAACAACCTACCGGGGAGCTGTTTTTT.

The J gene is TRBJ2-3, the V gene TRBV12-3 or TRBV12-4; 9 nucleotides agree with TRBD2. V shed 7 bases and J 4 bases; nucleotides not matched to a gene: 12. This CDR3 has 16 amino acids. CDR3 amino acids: CASNHQGLARADTQYF. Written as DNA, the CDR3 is TGTGCCAGCAACCATCAAGGACTAGCGAGGGCAGATACGCAGTATTTT.

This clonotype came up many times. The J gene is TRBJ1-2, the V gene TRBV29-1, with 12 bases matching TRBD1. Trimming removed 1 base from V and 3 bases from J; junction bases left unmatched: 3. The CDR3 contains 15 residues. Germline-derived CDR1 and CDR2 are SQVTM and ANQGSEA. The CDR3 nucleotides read TGCAGCGTTGAAGGGGACAGGGGGCTCGACTATGGCTACACCTTC. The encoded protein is CSVEGDRGLDYGYTF.

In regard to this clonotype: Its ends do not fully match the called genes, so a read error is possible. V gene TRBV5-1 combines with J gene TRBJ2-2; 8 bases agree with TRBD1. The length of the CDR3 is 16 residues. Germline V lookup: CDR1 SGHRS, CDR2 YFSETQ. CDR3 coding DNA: TGCGCCAGCAGCTTAACCGGGACAGGTAACACCGCGGAGCTGTTTTTT. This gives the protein CASSLTGTGNTAELFF.

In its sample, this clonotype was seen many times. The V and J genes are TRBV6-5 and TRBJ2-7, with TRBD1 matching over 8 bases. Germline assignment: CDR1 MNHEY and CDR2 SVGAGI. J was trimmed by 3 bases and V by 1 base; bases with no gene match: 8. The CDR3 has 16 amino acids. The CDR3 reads CASSYYGPDRGYEQYV. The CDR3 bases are TGTGCCAGCAGTTACTACGGGCCCGACAGGGGCTACGAGCAGTACGTC.

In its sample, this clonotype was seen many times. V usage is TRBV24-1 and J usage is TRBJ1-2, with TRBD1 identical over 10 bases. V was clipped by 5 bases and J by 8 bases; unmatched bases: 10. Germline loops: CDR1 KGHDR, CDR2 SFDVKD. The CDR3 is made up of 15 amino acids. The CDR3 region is CATSAADRGMDGYTF. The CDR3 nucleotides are TGTGCCACCAGTGCCGCGGACAGGGGGATGGACGGCTACACCTTC.

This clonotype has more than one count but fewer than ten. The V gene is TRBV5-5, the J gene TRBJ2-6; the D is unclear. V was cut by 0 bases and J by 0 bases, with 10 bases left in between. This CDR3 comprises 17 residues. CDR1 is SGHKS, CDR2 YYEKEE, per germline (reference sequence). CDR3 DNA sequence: TGTGCCAGCAGCTTGGCCCAGCGCTTCTCTGGGGCCAACGTCCTGACTTTC. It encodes CASSLAQRFSGANVLTF.

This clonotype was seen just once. CDR3 protein: CASSLVGLAVHNEQFF. CDR3 nucleotides: TGTGCCAGCAGCTTAGTGGGACTAGCTGTCCACAATGAGCAGTTCTTC. The rearrangement joins TRBV7-2 to TRBJ2-1, with TRBD2 matching 9 bases. Per germline, CDR1 SGHTA and CDR2 FQGNSA. With 1 base clipped from V and 5 bases from J, the junction kept 6 bases outside the gene matches. This CDR3 has 16 amino acids.

CDR3 in amino acids: CASSQDRAGPDTQYF. The CDR3 bases are TGTGCCAGCAGCCAGGACAGGGCGGGCCCAGATACGCAGTATTTT. The chain joins TRBV12-3 or TRBV12-4 to TRBJ2-3; 8 bases are shared with TRBD1. Trimming removed 6 bases from V and 4 bases from J; junction bases left unmatched: 9. The length of the CDR3 is 15 residues.